These T cell receptor beta chains were read from a single sample in a study of T-cell reconstitution after alpha-beta-depleted transplantation in children. Using its own MiXCR run on the PCR reads, TCRdb lists one record per CDR3 protein. The profile shows some 600,000 distinct CDR3 sequences, over 15% of them singletons. The sequencing used PBMCs from the stem cell graft donor, collected from the stem cell graft. Receptors were obtained from a human donor who donated a stem cell graft to a child with acute myeloid leukemia. CDR3s include the opening cysteine and the closing phenylalanine or tryptophan. Fields, in order: CDR3 protein, CDR3 DNA, V gene, clone size, J gene, D gene. The D gene is left open where the match is weak. A clone size is listed for some rows: how often the clone was seen (once, few, many), or a class if it is expanded.

CASSRTDPTGNTIYF | TGTGCCAGCAGTCGGACGGATCCGACTGGAAACACCATATATTTT | TRBV6-1 | - | TRBJ1-3 | -
CASSYHVDLAKNIQYF | TGTGCCAGCAGTTATCACGTAGATCTAGCCAAAAACATTCAGTACTTC | TRBV6-5 | few | TRBJ2-4 | -
CSARQGRETQYF | TGCAGTGCCAGACAGGGGAGGGAGACCCAGTACTTC | TRBV20-1 | many | TRBJ2-5 | TRBD1
CASSSHRRTSTDTQYF | TGCGCCAGCAGCTCCCACAGGCGGACGAGCACAGATACGCAGTATTTT | TRBV5-1 | - | TRBJ2-3 | -
CSAGQGGTEAFF | TGCAGTGCCGGACAGGGGGGGACTGAAGCTTTCTTT | TRBV29-1 | many | TRBJ1-1 | TRBD1
CASASSPIGLKRSSF | TGTGCCAGTGCCAGCTCACCAATCGGCTTAAAGCGGTCCTCCTTC | TRBV18 | - | TRBJ2-7 | -
CSARRGQGVNQPQHF | TGCAGTGCTAGACGGGGACAGGGGGTTAATCAGCCCCAGCATTTT | TRBV20-1 | few | TRBJ1-5 | TRBD1
CATSPRGRPGELFF | TGTGCCACCAGCCCCAGGGGGCGCCCCGGGGAGCTGTTTTTT | TRBV24-1 | few | TRBJ2-2 | TRBD1
CASTFGGFNQPQHF | TGTGCCAGCACTTTTGGCGGCTTCAATCAGCCCCAGCATTTT | TRBV12-3/TRBV12-4 | many | TRBJ1-5 | -
CAISGVGTNMNTEAFF | TGTGCCATCAGTGGAGTGGGTACGAATATGAACACTGAAGCTTTCTTT | TRBV10-3 | many | TRBJ1-1 | -
CASSLEQGPGELFF | TGTGCCAGCAGCTTAGAACAGGGACCCGGGGAGCTGTTTTTT | TRBV7-2 | few | TRBJ2-2 | -
CASSFVGNEQFF | TGTGCCAGCAGTTTTGTCGGCAATGAGCAGTTCTTC | TRBV12-3/TRBV12-4 | many | TRBJ2-1 | -
CASSFRDRVFNYGYTF | TGTGCCAGCAGCTTCCGGGACAGGGTTTTCAACTATGGCTACACCTTC | TRBV21-1 | - | TRBJ1-2 | -
CASSLSAGIYNEQFF | TGTGCCAGCAGTTTATCGGCAGGGATATACAATGAGCAGTTCTTC | TRBV27 | many | TRBJ2-1 | -
CSARDPLAGGPGEQFF | TGCAGTGCTAGAGATCCCCTAGCGGGGGGGCCAGGTGAGCAGTTCTTC | TRBV20-1 | - | TRBJ2-1 | TRBD2
CASSARTGGGTGELFF | TGTGCCAGCAGCGCACGGACAGGGGGAGGCACCGGGGAGCTGTTTTTT | TRBV7-2 | many | TRBJ2-2 | TRBD1
CASSRPGTGPKEKLFF | TGTGCCAGCAGTCGTCCCGGGACAGGGCCAAAGGAAAAACTGTTTTTT | TRBV12-3/TRBV12-4 | few | TRBJ1-4 | TRBD1
CSVHTTGGTQYF | TGCAGCGTTCATACCACAGGGGGAACCCAGTACTTC | TRBV29-1 | few | TRBJ2-5 | TRBD1
CSAWDLAVDQPQHF | TGCAGTGCCTGGGACTTGGCTGTCGATCAGCCCCAGCATTTT | TRBV20-1 | many | TRBJ1-5 | -
CASSLAQGAVEQFF | TGTGCCAGCAGCTTAGCCCAGGGGGCGGTTGAGCAGTTCTTC | TRBV7-2 | few | TRBJ2-1 | TRBD1
CASSYTMNTEAFF | TGTGCCAGCAGCTATACTATGAACACTGAAGCTTTCTTT | TRBV7-2 | few | TRBJ1-1 | -
CASSQDPTTPGGYTF | TGCGCCAGCAGCCAAGACCCCACTACCCCAGGTGGCTACACCTTC | TRBV4-3 | - | TRBJ1-2 | -
CASSSRLDGSYTF | TGCGCCAGCAGCTCTCGACTCGACGGGAGCTACACCTTC | TRBV5-1 | - | TRBJ1-2 | -
CASSLSGRGLQYGYTF | TGTGCCAGCAGCTTATCGGGCAGGGGGCTTCAGTATGGCTACACCTTC | TRBV7-8 | many | TRBJ1-2 | TRBD1
CASSSEDGLEQYF | TGTGCCAGCAGCTCGGAGGACGGGCTAGAGCAGTACTTC | TRBV7-3 | - | TRBJ2-7 | -
CASRQTATTNEKLFF | TGTGCCAGCAGACAGACTGCCACAACTAATGAAAAACTGTTTTTT | TRBV7-9 | - | TRBJ1-4 | -
CASSSNRGANYGYTF | TGTGCCAGCAGCTCCAACAGGGGGGCTAACTATGGCTACACCTTC | TRBV7-8 | few | TRBJ1-2 | TRBD1
CASSPQDSSFLHF | TGTGCCAGCAGCCCTCAGGACAGTTCATTCCTCCACTTT | TRBV7-9 | few | TRBJ1-6 | -
CSAGLGFVSNQPQHF | TGCAGTGCCGGCCTAGGATTCGTCAGCAATCAGCCCCAGCATTTT | TRBV20-1 | many | TRBJ1-5 | -
CATSTGVVNSPLHF | TGTGCCACCAGTACAGGGGTTGTTAATTCACCCCTCCACTTT | TRBV24-1 | - | TRBJ1-6 | TRBD1
CATSDFPGGTKNSEDTQYF | TGTGCCACCAGTGATTTCCCGGGGGGGACAAAAAACTCGGAAGATACGCAGTATTTT | TRBV24-1 | - | TRBJ2-3 | TRBD2
CASSSWDRTYEQYF | TGTGCCAGCAGCTCCTGGGACAGGACCTACGAGCAGTACTTC | TRBV7-2 | many | TRBJ2-7 | TRBD1